A single sample gave rise to the 4 T cell receptor beta chains below, sequenced in a study of CD8+ T cells in alopecia areata. RNA was extracted and reverse transcribed into cDNA as the sequencing template. Here immunoSEQ multiplex PCR was the method, and the copy in TCRdb shows in-frame clones only, minus some. The sample holds approximately 160,000 clones; less than 70% are singletons and the top ten take about 14%. Treatment denoted: oral pan-JAK inhibitor, 5-10 mg twice daily. Specimen: CD4+ T cells sorted from blood, collected at week 24, from a patient treated with tofacitinib. These receptors were obtained from a human donor with alopecia areata.

The J gene is TRBJ1-2, the V gene TRBV27; 8 nucleotides align to TRBD1. The CDR3 has 14 residues. Losses at the gene ends were 8 bases for V and 2 bases for J; bases not matched to a gene: 7. Germline loops: CDR1 MNHEY, CDR2 SMNVEV (reference sequence). The CDR3 reads CASAIRTGNYGYTF. CDR3 coding DNA: TGTGCCAGCGCAATACGGACAGGGAACTATGGCTACACCTTC.

The chain combines TRBV30 with TRBJ2-1; TRBD2 agrees at 12 bases. CDR3 size: 14 residues. CDR1 is GTSNPN, CDR2 SVGIG, per germline (reference sequence). Trimming cost V 8 bases and J 8 bases; bases outside gene matches: 10. CDR3 residues: CAGELAGGTDEQFF. CDR3 nucleotides: TGTGCCGGGGAACTAGCGGGGGGCACGGATGAGCAGTTCTTC.

The V and J genes are TRBV20-1 and TRBJ2-7; D not resolved. In germline, CDR1 is DFQATT, CDR2 SNEGSKA (reference sequence). Trimming stripped 3 bases from V and 1 base from J, with 4 bases between. This CDR3 spans 11 amino acids. The CDR3 loop is CSASRSYEQYF. For the CDR3, the DNA is TGCAGTGCTAGTCGGTCCTACGAGCAGTACTTC.

The table lists this clone with a count of one. The V and J genes are TRBV30 and TRBJ1-3, with D possibly matching TRBD1 (5 bases). V gave up 3 bases and J gave up 2 bases, with 17 bases separating them. Germline loops: CDR1 GTSNPN, CDR2 SVGIG (reference sequence). The CDR3 length is 16 residues. CDR3 DNA: TGTGCCTGGAGCGCGACAGCTCGAACCACTGGAAACACCATATATTTT. It translates to CAWSATARTTGNTIYF.